This entry describes one TCR beta chain. Germline CDR1 reads LNHDA; CDR2 reads SQIVND (reference sequence). J gave up 1 base and V 4 bases, and 7 bases lay outside the gene matches. This CDR3 is built from 16 residues. While infection was still active, Seattle patients were enrolled and then followed longitudinally. This sample stems from a study of blood T cell repertoires in COVID-19. Study information: Acute and convalescent COVID-19 specimens originated in the United States, Italy and Spain. From T cells, B-cell-depleted T cells, or PBMCs came the material, which was cDNA or gDNA.

The table came from immunoSEQ multiplex PCR; TCRdb's copy has only in-frame clones and leaves some out. The sample yields about 480,000 clones, 89% seen once. The chain uses TRBV19 and TRBJ2-3; 8 bases map to TRBD2. The sequence was obtained from a man between 18 and 29 years old with COVID-19, enrolled during active disease. What was sequenced was peripheral blood. CDR3 in DNA: TGTGCCAGTAGTAGTTTAGCGGGGCCCCGCACAGATACGCAGTATTTT. Its translation is CASSSLAGPRTDTQYF.